The 11 T cell receptor beta chains below all came from one sample that was sequenced in a study of T cells in Graves' hyperthyroidism and ophthalmopathy. The CDR3 regions of TCR beta were amplified from RNA transcripts. With the HTBI primer set, the TCR CDR3 went through a first round of RT-PCR. TCRdb used MiXCR to reprocess the multiplex PCR reads, holding one entry per CDR3 protein. The data contain hundreds of thousands of distinct CDR3 sequences, about 14% of them singletons. Sequenced material: blood. These receptors were collected from a woman under 30 with Graves' hyperthyroidism.

The sample holds many counts of this clonotype. The V gene is TRBV2, the J gene TRBJ2-1, with D maybe TRBD2 (6 bases). The CDR3 is 15 amino acids. Germline CDR1 reads SNHLY; CDR2 reads FYNNEI. V was cut by 6 bases and J by 0 bases, with 12 bases left in between. CDR3: CASSLGGYSYNEQFF. For the CDR3, the DNA is TGTGCCAGCAGCCTCGGGGGATACTCCTACAATGAGCAGTTCTTC.

The rearrangement uses TRBV10-3 and TRBJ2-7; possible D gene TRBD2, 5 bases. Between the trimmed V and J ends, which lost 8 bases and 1 base, there was a span of 18 bases. The CDR3 runs 15 residues. Per germline, CDR1 ENHRY and CDR2 SYGVKD. CDR3 region: CAIQNGLAGSYEQYF. For the CDR3, the DNA is TGTGCCATCCAGAACGGGCTAGCCGGATCCTACGAGCAGTACTTC.

This clonotype was picked up a small number of times. The chain combines TRBV11-2 with TRBJ2-3; D remains unclear. CDR3 length equals 15 residues. Trimming took off 1 base at V and 0 bases at J, with 8 bases between the two ends. The germline V gene encodes CDR1 SGHAT and CDR2 FQNNGV. The CDR3 here is CASSLGVVSTDTQYF. The CDR3 DNA is TGTGCCAGCAGCTTAGGGGTAGTAAGCACAGATACGCAGTATTTT.

This clonotype was counted only a few times. The chain recombines TRBV7-8 with TRBJ2-7, with D perhaps matching TRBD2 (6 bases). There are 18 residues in the CDR3. Germline V gives CDR1 SGHVS, CDR2 FQNEAQ. Trimming took 0 bases from V and 3 from J, leaving 21 bases between them. In DNA form, the CDR3 reads TGTGCCAGCAGCTTAGCGCTTTTCAGGGAGTGGGGGGACTACGAGCAGTACTTC. Its protein product is CASSLALFREWGDYEQYF. The complete variable domain, with remaining parts taken from reference TRBV7-8 and TRBJ2-7, reads GAGVSQSPRYKVAKRGQDVALRCDPISGHVSLFWYQQALGQGPEFLTYFQNEAQLDKSGLPSDRFFAERPEGSVSTLKIQRTQQEDSAVYLCASSLALFREWGDYEQYFGPGTRLTVT.

V usage is TRBV10-3 and J usage is TRBJ1-1; no clear D gene. The CDR3 contains 13 residues. The V gene's germline CDR1 is ENHRY and CDR2 SYGVKD. Trimming removed 6 bases at V and 4 bases at J, with 12 bases between. CDR3: CAIREGAATEAFF. The CDR3, as DNA: TGTGCCATCAGGGAAGGAGCGGCCACTGAAGCTTTCTTT.

This clonotype was recorded many times. The chain uses TRBV11-2 and TRBJ2-3; D possibly corresponds to TRBD1 (5 bases). The CDR3 runs 16 residues. Germline V gene sequence: CDR1 SGHAT, CDR2 FQNNGV. The V end was cut by 1 base, the J end by 0 bases, with 11 bases between. CDR3 DNA sequence: TGTGCCAGCAGCTTAGCTACAGGTTTTAGCACAGATACGCAGTATTTT. It codes for CASSLATGFSTDTQYF.

This clonotype has only a few counts. One junction end disagrees with the germline gene, perhaps due to a read error. The chain joins TRBV30 to TRBJ1-1, with D possibly being TRBD1 (5 bases). The CDR3 consists of 14 residues. Germline CDR1 GTSNPN, CDR2 SVGIG (reference sequence). The CDR3 here is CAWTMGGVGTEASF. The CDR3 DNA reads TGTGCCTGGACGATGGGGGGGGTTGGCACTGAAGCTTCCTTT.

V is TRBV6-1 and J is TRBJ1-1; maybe TRBD1 (6 bases). The CDR3 extends over 14 amino acids. Germline V gene sequence: CDR1 MNHNS, CDR2 SASEGT. Trimming shortened V by 6 bases and J by 0 bases, and 11 bases separated the two germline ends. The CDR3 nucleotides are TGTGCCAGCAGGCTACAGGGATTGAACACTGAAGCTTTCTTT. Protein: CASRLQGLNTEAFF.

A remark on this clonotype: A much bigger clone sits one base away, suggesting this may be a read error. V gene TRBV3-1 combines with J gene TRBJ2-1, with a tentative D call TRBD2 (6 bases). The CDR3 is 15 residues long. Germline V gene sequence: CDR1 LGHDT, CDR2 YNNKEL (reference sequence). The DNA of the CDR3 is TGTGCCAGCAGCCAGGGGCGGGGAGCCTACGATGAGCAGTTCTTC. Translated, it gives CASSQGRGAYDEQFF.

This clonotype has ten or more counts. The chain is built from TRBV14 and TRBJ1-1; a weak D match, TRBD1 (5 bases). This CDR3 has 15 residues. CDR1 is SGHDN and CDR2 is FVKESK in the germline V gene. V shed 0 bases and J shed 3 bases, with 11 bases lying between them. DNA of the CDR3: TGTGCCAGCAGCCAAGAGCAGGGTAAGGACACTGAAGCTTTCTTT. Translated, it gives CASSQEQGKDTEAFF.

The CDR3 DNA follows: TGCGCCAGCAGCCAGGTGAATAGCAATCAGCCCCAGCATTTT. Translated: CASSQVNSNQPQHF. J is TRBJ1-5 and V is TRBV4-1; D gene uncertain. The CDR3 sequence is 14 residues long. Germline CDR1 and CDR2: MGHRA and YSYEKL. V lost 3 bases and J lost 0, with 6 bases in between.